What follows are 21 T cell receptor beta chains derived from one specimen sequenced in a study of PD-1 blockade in mismatch repair-deficient tumors. The assay was immunoSEQ multiplex PCR, and TCRdb's table has in-frame clones only and misses some. Of about 110,000 clones listed, roughly 80% are singletons. Sequencing was performed on peripheral blood, taken approximately 60 weeks after starting pembrolizumab. The receptors were sampled from an adult with mismatch repair-deficient cancer.

The genes are TRBV4-1 and TRBJ2-1, with 7 bases aligning to TRBD1. The CDR3 runs to 14 residues. Losses at the gene ends were 1 base for V and 6 bases for J; bases not matched to a gene: 3. The germline gives CDR1 MGHRA, CDR2 YSYEKL. The CDR3 DNA follows: TGCGCCAGCAGCCAAGTAGGACAGGTCAATGAGCAGTTCTTC. It is translated as CASSQVGQVNEQFF.

The V call is TRBV5-1, the J call TRBJ2-1; the D gene is possibly TRBD1 (6 bases). This CDR3 is built from 12 residues. V was trimmed by 4 bases and J by 13 bases, leaving 15 bases between them. From germline, CDR1 is SGHRS and CDR2 YFSETQ. CDR3 loop: CASSQRQAPQFF. The CDR3 nucleotides are TGCGCCAGCAGCCAAAGACAGGCGCCTCAGTTCTTC.

The CDR3 nucleotides are TGTGCCAGCAGTTTAAACTCAGGCTACGAGCAGTACTTC. This codes for CASSLNSGYEQYF. This chain links TRBV27 with TRBJ2-7; D is ambiguous. Per germline, CDR1 MNHEY and CDR2 SMNVEV (reference sequence). The length of the CDR3 is 13 residues. Trimming pared 2 bases from V and 3 bases from J, leaving 8 bases between.

This clone is a singleton in its sample. The chain uses TRBV5-4 and TRBJ2-3; D call uncertain. The CDR3 is made up of 14 amino acids. Per germline, CDR1 SGHNT and CDR2 YYREEE (reference sequence). V gave up 0 bases and J gave up 6 bases, with 11 bases separating them. The CDR3 DNA is TGTGCCAGCAGCTTGGGCCTGCTGATGGATACGCAGTATTTT. Translated: CASSLGLLMDTQYF.

J is TRBJ2-5 and V is TRBV7-9, with D tentatively TRBD2 (6 bases). This CDR3 spans 14 amino acids. The germline CDR1 and CDR2 sequences are SEHNR and FQNEAQ (reference sequence). V lost 7 bases, J lost 4 bases, and 16 bases lay in between. The CDR3 sequence: CASTQPSSVETQYF. The CDR3 DNA follows: TGTGCCAGCACCCAACCCTCTAGCGTAGAGACCCAGTACTTC.

This chain joins TRBV30 and TRBJ1-4; no clear D. The V gene's germline CDR1 is GTSNPN and CDR2 SVGIG (reference sequence). Trimming left V 5 bases short and J 7 bases short, with 11 bases between. The CDR3 consists of 12 residues. CDR3 DNA: TGTGCCTGGCAAGGAACGGTTGAAAAACTGTTTTTT. The encoded protein is CAWQGTVEKLFF.

The chain recombines TRBV29-1 with TRBJ2-7; unclear D gene. Germline CDR1 is SQVTM and CDR2 is ANQGSEA. V was clipped by 1 base and J by 4 bases, with 17 bases between them. The CDR3 is 15 amino acids. As DNA, the CDR3 is TGCAGCGTTGAAGTAAGATTAGGGATTCCGTACGAGCAGTACTTC. As protein: CSVEVRLGIPYEQYF.

J is TRBJ2-5 and V is TRBV5-1; TRBD2 matches at 10 bases. V dropped 0 bases and J dropped 2; count of bases not matched to a gene: 4. This CDR3 contains 16 residues. Per germline, CDR1 SGHRS and CDR2 YFSETQ. The CDR3 DNA is TGCGCCAGCAGCTTGGTGGTAGCGGGGGGTCAAGAGACCCAGTACTTC. Protein product: CASSLVVAGGQETQYF.

The chain couples TRBV11-2 to TRBJ2-3, with 8 bases matching TRBD2. The CDR3 length is 14 residues. CDR1 SGHAT and CDR2 FQNNGV come from the germline V gene. Trimming removed 6 bases from V and 4 bases from J; junction bases left unmatched: 6. The CDR3 sequence: CASRVSGKADTQYF. The CDR3 region has the DNA TGTGCCAGCAGGGTTAGCGGGAAGGCAGATACGCAGTATTTT.

This clone was seen once. This rearrangement joins TRBV7-2 to TRBJ2-2; D gene ambiguous. Trimming left V 6 bases short and J 6 bases short, with 11 bases between. CDR1 and CDR2 from the germline V gene are SGHTA and FQGNSA. The CDR3 is 13 residues long. The CDR3 coding sequence is TGTGCCAGCAGTCCCGACCGGGCCGGGGAGCTGTTTTTT. Protein sequence: CASSPDRAGELFF.

The V and J genes are TRBV7-9 and TRBJ2-2; TRBD2 aligns across 15 bases. This CDR3 is 17 amino acids long. In germline, CDR1 is SEHNR, CDR2 FQNEAQ (reference sequence). The trim removed 3 bases at V and 6 bases at J, leaving 5 bases unmatched. The CDR3 reads CASSLGLAGGVPGELFF. In DNA form, the CDR3 reads TGTGCCAGCAGCTTGGGACTAGCGGGAGGTGTTCCCGGGGAGCTGTTTTTT.

The chain carries TRBV30 and TRBJ1-5; D not certain. Per the germline V gene, CDR1 is GTSNPN and CDR2 is SVGIG (reference sequence). V was shortened by 4 bases and J by 9 bases, with 13 bases between the two germline ends. The CDR3 consists of 12 residues. CDR3 nucleotides: TGTGCCTGGAACCTCGAGGGCCGGCCCCAGCATTTT. Its translation is CAWNLEGRPQHF.

The chain recombines TRBV18 with TRBJ1-2; D gene uncertain. The CDR3 loop spans 15 amino acids. Germline V CDR1 and CDR2: KGHSH, LQKENI. Trimming stripped 0 bases from V and 0 bases from J, with 8 bases between. CDR3 coding DNA: TGTGCCAGCTCACCACCCCGAACAGCTAACTATGGCTACACCTTC. Translated: CASSPPRTANYGYTF.

J is TRBJ2-3 and V is TRBV29-1; 10 nucleotides match TRBD1. This CDR3 comprises 16 residues. The V gene end was trimmed by 5 bases and the J gene end by 3 bases; junction bases not matched to a gene: 11. Germline V gives CDR1 SQVTM, CDR2 ANQGSEA. In DNA, the CDR3 is TGCAGCGTTCTAAGTGGGACAGGGGTAGTTACAGATACGCAGTATTTT. Translating gives CSVLSGTGVVTDTQYF.

V is TRBV19 and J is TRBJ1-2, with TRBD1 identical over 7 bases. The CDR3 totals 14 residues. CDR1 and CDR2 from the germline V gene are LNHDA and SQIVND (reference sequence). Trimming cost V 5 bases and J 2 bases; bases outside gene matches: 5. The CDR3 sequence: CASSPPTGNYGYTF. Written as DNA, the CDR3 is TGTGCCAGTAGTCCACCGACAGGGAACTATGGCTACACCTTC.

V and J are TRBV10-1 and TRBJ2-1; 7 positions agree with TRBD2. CDR3 size: 16 residues. The V gene's germline CDR1 is WNHNN and CDR2 SYGVQD (reference sequence). Unmatched junction bases numbered 13, after V lost 3 bases and J lost 8 bases. For the CDR3, the DNA is TGCGCCAGCAGTGACCTCGGCCTAGCGGAAGGGGATGAGCAGTTCTTC. It specifies CASSDLGLAEGDEQFF.

The chain couples TRBV19 to TRBJ2-7, with 11 bases identical to TRBD1. CDR3 length: 14 residues. Per germline, CDR1 LNHDA and CDR2 SQIVND (reference sequence). The J segment lost 1 base and the V segment lost 4 bases, leaving 0 bases of the junction unmatched. CDR3 nucleotides: TGTGCCAGTAGTAGGGACAGGGGGTCCTACGAGCAGTACTTC. Amino acids: CASSRDRGSYEQYF.

This chain links TRBV7-9 with TRBJ2-5; D call uncertain. Germline V gives CDR1 SEHNR, CDR2 FQNEAQ (reference sequence). This CDR3 spans 12 amino acids. Trimming left V 5 bases short and J 5 bases short, with 9 bases between. The CDR3 DNA is TGTGCCAGCAGCGGTGTAGAGGAGACCCAGTACTTC. It encodes CASSGVEETQYF.

The rearrangement links TRBV6-1 to TRBJ1-1; unclear D gene. CDR1 and CDR2 (germline): MNHNS, SASEGT. The CDR3 sequence is 12 residues long. Trimming left V 8 bases short and J 1 base short, with 8 bases between. CDR3 coding DNA: TGTGCCAGCCGACGATCGAACACTGAAGCTTTCTTT. Translated: CASRRSNTEAFF.

This clone was recorded once. The chain employs TRBV4-3 and TRBJ2-3; 8 nucleotides line up with TRBD1. J gave up 5 bases and V 0 bases, and 4 bases lay outside the gene matches. CDR1 and CDR2 (germline): LGHNA, YSLEER. The CDR3 has 15 residues. CDR3 in DNA: TGCGCCAGCAGCCAAGACAGGGGGCAAGTAGATACGCAGTATTTT. Protein sequence: CASSQDRGQVDTQYF.

V usage is TRBV30 and J usage is TRBJ1-4; a weak D match, TRBD1 (5 bases). This CDR3 comprises 13 residues. The germline V and J ends were trimmed by 8 bases and 9 bases, with 19 bases remaining between them. Per germline, CDR1 GTSNPN and CDR2 SVGIG (reference sequence). CDR3 bases: TGTGCCGTGATGGCGGGGCTTCGTAAAAAACTGTTTTTT. Translating gives CAVMAGLRKKLFF.